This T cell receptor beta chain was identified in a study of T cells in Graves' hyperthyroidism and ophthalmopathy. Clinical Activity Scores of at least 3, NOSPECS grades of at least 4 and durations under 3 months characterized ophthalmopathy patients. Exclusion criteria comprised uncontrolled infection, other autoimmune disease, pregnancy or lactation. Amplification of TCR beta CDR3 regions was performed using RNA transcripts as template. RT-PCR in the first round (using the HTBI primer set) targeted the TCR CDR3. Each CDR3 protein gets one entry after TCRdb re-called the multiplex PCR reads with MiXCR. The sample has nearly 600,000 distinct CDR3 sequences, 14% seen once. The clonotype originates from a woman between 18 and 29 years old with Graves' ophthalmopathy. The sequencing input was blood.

In nucleotides, the CDR3 is TGTGCCAGCAGTGACTCTACCACAGATACGCAGTATTTT. Encoded protein: CASSDSTTDTQYF. The rearrangement links TRBV6-4 to TRBJ2-3, with no clear D. Per germline, CDR1 MRHNA and CDR2 SNTAGT. With 0 bases removed from V and 2 bases from J, the gap between germline ends came to 3 bases. The CDR3 loop spans 13 amino acids.